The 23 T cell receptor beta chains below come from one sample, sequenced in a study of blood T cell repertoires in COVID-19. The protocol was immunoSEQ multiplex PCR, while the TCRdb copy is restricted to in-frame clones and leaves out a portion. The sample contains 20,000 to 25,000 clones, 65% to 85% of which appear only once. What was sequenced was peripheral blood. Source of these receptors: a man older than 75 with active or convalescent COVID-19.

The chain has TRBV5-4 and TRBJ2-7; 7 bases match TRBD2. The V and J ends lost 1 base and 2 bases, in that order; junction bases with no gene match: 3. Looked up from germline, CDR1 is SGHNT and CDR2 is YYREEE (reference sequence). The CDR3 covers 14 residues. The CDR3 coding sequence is TGTGCCAGCAGCTTGAGCGGGGAGACCTACGAGCAGTACTTC. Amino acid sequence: CASSLSGETYEQYF.

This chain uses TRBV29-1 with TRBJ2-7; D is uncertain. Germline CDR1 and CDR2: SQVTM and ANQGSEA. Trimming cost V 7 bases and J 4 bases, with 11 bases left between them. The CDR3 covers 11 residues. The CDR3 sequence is CSAEAGYEQYF. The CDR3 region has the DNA TGCAGCGCGGAAGCCGGGTACGAGCAGTACTTC.

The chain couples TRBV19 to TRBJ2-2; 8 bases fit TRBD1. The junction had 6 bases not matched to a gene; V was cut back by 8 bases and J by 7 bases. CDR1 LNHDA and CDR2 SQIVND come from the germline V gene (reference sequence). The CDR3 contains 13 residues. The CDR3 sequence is CASSGGDDGELFF. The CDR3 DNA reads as TGTGCCAGTTCAGGGGGCGATGACGGGGAGCTGTTTTTT.

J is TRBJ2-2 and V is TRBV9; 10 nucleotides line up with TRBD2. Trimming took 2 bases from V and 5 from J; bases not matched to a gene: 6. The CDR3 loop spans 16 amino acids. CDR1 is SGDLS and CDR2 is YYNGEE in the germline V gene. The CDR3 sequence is CASSVGSGGPTGELFF. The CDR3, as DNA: TGTGCCAGCAGCGTGGGTAGCGGGGGGCCTACCGGGGAGCTGTTTTTT.

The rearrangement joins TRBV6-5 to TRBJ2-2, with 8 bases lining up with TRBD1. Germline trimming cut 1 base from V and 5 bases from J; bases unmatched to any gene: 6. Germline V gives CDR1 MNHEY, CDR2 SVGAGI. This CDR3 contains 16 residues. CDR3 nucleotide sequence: TGTGCCAGCAGTTACTACCGGACAGGGCGGACCGGGGAGCTGTTTTTT. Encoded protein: CASSYYRTGRTGELFF.

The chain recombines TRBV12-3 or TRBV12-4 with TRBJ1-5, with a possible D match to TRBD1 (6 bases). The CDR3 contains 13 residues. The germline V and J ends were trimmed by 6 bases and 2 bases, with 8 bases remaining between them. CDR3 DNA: TGTGCCAGCAGCCGGACAGGCAATCAGCCCCAGCATTTT. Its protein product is CASSRTGNQPQHF.

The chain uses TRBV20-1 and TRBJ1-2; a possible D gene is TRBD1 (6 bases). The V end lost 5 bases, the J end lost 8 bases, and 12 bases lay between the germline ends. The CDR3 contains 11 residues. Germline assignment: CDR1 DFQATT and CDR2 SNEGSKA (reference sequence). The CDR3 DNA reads TGCAGTGCTCGGACAGCGTGGGGCTACACCTTC. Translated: CSARTAWGYTF.

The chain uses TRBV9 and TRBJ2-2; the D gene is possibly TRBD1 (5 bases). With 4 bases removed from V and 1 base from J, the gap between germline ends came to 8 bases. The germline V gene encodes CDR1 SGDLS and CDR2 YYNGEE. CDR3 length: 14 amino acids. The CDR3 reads CASSPGQNTGELFF. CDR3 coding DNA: TGTGCCAGCAGCCCTGGACAGAACACCGGGGAGCTGTTTTTT.

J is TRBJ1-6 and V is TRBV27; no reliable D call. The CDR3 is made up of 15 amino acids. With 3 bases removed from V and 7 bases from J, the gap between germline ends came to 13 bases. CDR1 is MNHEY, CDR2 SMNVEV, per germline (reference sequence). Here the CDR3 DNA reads TGTGCCAGCAGTTTCCGTGGGCCGCAAAATTCACCCCTCCACTTT. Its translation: CASSFRGPQNSPLHF.

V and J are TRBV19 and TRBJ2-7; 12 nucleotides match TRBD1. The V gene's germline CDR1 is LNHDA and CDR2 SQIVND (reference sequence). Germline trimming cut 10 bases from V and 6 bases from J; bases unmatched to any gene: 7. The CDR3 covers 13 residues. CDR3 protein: CATSGQGAGEQYF. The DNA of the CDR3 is TGTGCCACCTCGGGACAGGGGGCGGGCGAGCAGTACTTC.

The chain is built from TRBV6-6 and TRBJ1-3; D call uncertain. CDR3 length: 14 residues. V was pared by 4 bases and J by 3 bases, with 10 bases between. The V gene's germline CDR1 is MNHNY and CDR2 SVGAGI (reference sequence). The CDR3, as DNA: TGTGCCAGCAGTTTTGAGGATCTTGGAAACACCATATATTTT. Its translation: CASSFEDLGNTIYF.

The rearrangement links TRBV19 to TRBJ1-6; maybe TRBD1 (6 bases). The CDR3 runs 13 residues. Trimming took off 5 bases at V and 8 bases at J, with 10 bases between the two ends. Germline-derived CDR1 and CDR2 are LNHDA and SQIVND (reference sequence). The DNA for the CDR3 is TGTGCCAGTAGTGCCTACAGGGATTCACCCCTCCACTTT. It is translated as CASSAYRDSPLHF.

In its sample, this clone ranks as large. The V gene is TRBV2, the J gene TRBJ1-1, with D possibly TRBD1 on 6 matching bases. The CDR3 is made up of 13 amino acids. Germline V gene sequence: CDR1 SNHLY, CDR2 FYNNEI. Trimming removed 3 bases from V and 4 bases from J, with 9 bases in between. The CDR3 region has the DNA TGTGCCAGCAGTGATGGGGGCGTCACTGAAGCTTTCTTT. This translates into CASSDGGVTEAFF.

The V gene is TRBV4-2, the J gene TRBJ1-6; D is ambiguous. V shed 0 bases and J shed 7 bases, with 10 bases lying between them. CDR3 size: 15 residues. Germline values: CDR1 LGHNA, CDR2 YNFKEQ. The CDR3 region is CASSQDDFRNSPLHF. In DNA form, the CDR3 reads TGTGCCAGCAGCCAAGATGATTTTCGGAATTCACCCCTCCACTTT.

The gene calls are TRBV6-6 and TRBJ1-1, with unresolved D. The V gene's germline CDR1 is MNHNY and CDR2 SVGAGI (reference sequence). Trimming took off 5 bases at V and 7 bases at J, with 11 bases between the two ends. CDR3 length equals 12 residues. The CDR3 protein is CASSPGVSEAFF. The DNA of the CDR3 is TGTGCCAGCAGTCCCGGGGTTAGTGAAGCTTTCTTT.

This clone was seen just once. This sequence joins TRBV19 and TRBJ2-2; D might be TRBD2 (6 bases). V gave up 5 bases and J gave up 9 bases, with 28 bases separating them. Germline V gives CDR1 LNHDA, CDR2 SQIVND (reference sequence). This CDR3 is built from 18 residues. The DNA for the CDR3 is TGTGCCAGTAGTCTCTTTGGGCAGGGCGGGATGAAGGGCCGGGAGCTGTTTTTT. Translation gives CASSLFGQGGMKGRELFF.

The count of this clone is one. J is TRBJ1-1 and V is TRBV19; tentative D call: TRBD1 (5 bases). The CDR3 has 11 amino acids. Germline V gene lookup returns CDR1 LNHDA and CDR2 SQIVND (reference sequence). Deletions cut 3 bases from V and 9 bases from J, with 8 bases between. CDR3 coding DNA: TGTGCCAGTAGTATGAACAGGAAAGCTTTCTTT. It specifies CASSMNRKAFF.

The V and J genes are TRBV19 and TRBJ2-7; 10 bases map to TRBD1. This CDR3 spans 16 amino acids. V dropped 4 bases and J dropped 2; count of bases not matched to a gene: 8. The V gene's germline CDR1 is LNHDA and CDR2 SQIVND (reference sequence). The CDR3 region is CASSKGQGPIPYEQYF. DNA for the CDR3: TGTGCCAGTAGTAAGGGACAGGGGCCTATCCCCTACGAGCAGTACTTC.

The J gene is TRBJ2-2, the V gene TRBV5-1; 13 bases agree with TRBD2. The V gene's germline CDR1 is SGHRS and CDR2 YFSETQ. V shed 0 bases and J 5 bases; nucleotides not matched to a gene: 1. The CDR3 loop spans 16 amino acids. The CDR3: CASSLGLAGGTGELFF. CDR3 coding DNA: TGCGCCAGCAGCTTGGGACTAGCGGGAGGAACCGGGGAGCTGTTTTTT.

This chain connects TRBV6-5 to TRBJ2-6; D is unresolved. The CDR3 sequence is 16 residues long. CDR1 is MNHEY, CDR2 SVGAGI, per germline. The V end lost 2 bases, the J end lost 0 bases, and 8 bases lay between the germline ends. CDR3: CASSYVGSSGANVLTF. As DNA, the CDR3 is TGTGCCAGCAGTTACGTGGGCTCCTCTGGGGCCAACGTCCTGACTTTC.

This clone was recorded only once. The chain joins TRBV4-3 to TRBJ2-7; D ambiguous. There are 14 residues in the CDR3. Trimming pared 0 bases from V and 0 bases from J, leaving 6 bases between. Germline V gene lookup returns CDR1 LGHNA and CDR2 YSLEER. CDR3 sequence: CASSQDMSSYEQYF. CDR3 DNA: TGCGCCAGCAGCCAAGACATGAGCTCCTACGAGCAGTACTTC.

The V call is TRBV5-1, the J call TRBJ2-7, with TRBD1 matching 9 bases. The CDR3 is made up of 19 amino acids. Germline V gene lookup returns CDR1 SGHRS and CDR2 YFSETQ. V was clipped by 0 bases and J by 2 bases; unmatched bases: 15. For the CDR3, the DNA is TGCGCCAGCAGCTTGGCCGGGAACGGTCGACAGGGGGTTCCCTACGAGCAGTACTTC. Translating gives CASSLAGNGRQGVPYEQYF.

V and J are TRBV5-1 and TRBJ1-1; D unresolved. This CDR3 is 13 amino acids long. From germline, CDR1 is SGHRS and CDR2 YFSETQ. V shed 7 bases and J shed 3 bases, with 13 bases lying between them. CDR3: CASGLLRDTEAFF. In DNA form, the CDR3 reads TGCGCCAGCGGTCTATTGCGGGACACTGAAGCTTTCTTT.